This T cell receptor (beta chain) was recovered during a study of high-grade serous ovarian cancer treatment subgroups. The J segment lost 12 bases and the V segment lost 4 bases, leaving 11 bases of the junction unmatched. The germline gives CDR1 SEHNR, CDR2 FQNEAQ (reference sequence). This CDR3 comprises 13 residues. Clones were sequenced by immunoSEQ multiplex PCR, and TCRdb holds only the in-frame ones, with some missing. The repertoire holds roughly 2,000 clones, with roughly 70% as singletons. Tumor tissue was taken before any definitive surgery or chemotherapy was given. This sequence originates from a human donor with high-grade serous ovarian cancer. Sequenced input: tumor tissue. This sequence joins TRBV7-9 and TRBJ1-1; the match to TRBD1 covers 7 bases. The CDR3 DNA is TGTGCCAGCAGCTCGGGACAGAGTTATCGACCTTTCTTT. This gives the protein CASSSGQSYRPFF. The whole variable domain, filled in from reference TRBV7-9 and TRBJ1-1, reads DTGVSQNPRHKITKRGQNVTFRCDPISEHNRLYWYRQTLGQGPEFLTYFQNEAQLEKSRLLSDRFSAERPKGSFSTLEIQRTEQGDSAMYLCASSSGQSYRPFFGQGTRLTVV.